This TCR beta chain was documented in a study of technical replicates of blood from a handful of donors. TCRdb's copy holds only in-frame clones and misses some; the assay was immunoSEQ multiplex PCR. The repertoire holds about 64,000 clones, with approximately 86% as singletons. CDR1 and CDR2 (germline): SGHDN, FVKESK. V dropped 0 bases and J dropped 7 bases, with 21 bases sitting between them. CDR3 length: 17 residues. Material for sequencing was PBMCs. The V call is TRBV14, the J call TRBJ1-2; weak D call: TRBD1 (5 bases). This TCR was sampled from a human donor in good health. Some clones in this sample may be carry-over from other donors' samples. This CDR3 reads CASSQEGDWGDWSGYTF. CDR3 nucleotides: TGTGCCAGCAGCCAAGAAGGGGACTGGGGGGATTGGAGTGGCTACACCTTC.